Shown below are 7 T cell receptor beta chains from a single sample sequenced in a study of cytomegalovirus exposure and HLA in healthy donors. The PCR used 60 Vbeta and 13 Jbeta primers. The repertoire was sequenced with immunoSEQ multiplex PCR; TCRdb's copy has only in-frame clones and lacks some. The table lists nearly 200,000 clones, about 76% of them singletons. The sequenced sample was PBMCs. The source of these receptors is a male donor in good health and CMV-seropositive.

The CDR3 sequence: CASSPIAGGRGEQFF. DNA for the CDR3: TGTGCCAGCTCCCCCATAGCGGGGGGCCGAGGTGAGCAGTTCTTC. The rearrangement uses TRBV7-2 and TRBJ2-1, with 10 bases matching TRBD2. The trim removed 8 bases at V and 9 bases at J, leaving 13 bases unmatched. Germline V CDR1 and CDR2: SGHTA, FQGNSA. The CDR3 is made up of 15 amino acids.

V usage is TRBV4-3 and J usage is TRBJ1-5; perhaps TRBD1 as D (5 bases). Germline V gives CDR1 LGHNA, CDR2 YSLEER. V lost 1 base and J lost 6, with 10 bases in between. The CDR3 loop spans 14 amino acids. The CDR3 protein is CASSQGWGGQPQHF. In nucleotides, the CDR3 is TGCGCCAGCAGCCAAGGGTGGGGCGGTCAGCCCCAGCATTTT.

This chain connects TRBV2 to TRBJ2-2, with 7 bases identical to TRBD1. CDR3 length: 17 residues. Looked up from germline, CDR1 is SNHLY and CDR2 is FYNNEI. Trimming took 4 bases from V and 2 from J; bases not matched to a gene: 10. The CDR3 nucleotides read TGTGCCAGCAGTGTAGGGGGCCAGGGGACAAACACCGGGGAGCTGTTTTTT. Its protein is CASSVGGQGTNTGELFF.

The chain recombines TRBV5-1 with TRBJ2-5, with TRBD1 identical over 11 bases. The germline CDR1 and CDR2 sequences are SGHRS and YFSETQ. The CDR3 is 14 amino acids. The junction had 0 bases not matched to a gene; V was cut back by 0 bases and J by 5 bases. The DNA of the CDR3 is TGCGCCAGCAGCTTGGGGACAGGGGGCGAGACCCAGTACTTC. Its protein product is CASSLGTGGETQYF.

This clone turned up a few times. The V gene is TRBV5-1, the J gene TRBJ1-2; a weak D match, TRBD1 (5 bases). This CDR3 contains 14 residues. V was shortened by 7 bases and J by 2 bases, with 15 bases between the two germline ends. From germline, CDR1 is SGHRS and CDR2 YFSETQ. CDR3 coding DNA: TGCGCCAGCCTAATAAGCCCAGGGAACTATGGCTACACCTTC. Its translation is CASLISPGNYGYTF.

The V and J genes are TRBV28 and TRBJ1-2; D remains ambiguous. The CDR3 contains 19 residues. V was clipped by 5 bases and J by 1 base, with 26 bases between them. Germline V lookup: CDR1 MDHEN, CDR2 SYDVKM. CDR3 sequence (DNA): TGTGCCAGCAGTACCCCCCGCATACTGCCTTCCGCCCTTAACTATGGCTACACCTTC. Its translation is CASSTPRILPSALNYGYTF.

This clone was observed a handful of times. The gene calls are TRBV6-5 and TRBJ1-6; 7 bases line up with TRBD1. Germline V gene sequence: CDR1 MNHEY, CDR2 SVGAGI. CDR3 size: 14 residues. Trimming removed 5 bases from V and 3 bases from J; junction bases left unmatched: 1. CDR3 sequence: CASSRDSYNSPLHF. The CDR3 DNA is TGTGCCAGCAGTCGGGACAGCTATAATTCACCCCTCCACTTT.